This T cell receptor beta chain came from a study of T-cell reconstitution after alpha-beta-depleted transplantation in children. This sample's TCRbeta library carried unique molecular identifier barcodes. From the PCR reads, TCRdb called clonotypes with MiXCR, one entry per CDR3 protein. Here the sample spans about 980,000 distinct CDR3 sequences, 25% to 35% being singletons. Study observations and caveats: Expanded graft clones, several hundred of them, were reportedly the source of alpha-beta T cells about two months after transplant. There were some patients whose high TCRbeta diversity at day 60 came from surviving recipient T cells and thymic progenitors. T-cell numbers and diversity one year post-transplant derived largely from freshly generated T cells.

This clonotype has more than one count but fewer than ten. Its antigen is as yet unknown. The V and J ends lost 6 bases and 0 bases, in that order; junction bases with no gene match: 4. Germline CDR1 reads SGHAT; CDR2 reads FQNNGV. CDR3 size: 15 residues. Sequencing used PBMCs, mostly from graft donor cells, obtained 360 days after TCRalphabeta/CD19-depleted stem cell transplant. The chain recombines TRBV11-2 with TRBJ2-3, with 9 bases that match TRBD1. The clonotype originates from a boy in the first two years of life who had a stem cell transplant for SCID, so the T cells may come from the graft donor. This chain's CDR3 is CASRGQGPSTDTQYF. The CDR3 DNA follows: TGTGCCAGCAGGGGACAGGGCCCGAGCACAGATACGCAGTATTTT.